Sequencing of this T cell receptor (beta chain) was carried out in a study of blood T cell repertoires in COVID-19. The data were produced by immunoSEQ multiplex PCR, yet TCRdb's version contains in-frame clones alone and is incomplete. The table includes 140,000 to 150,000 clones, over 70% detected once. The CDR3 is 14 amino acids. The ends lost 6 bases at V and 6 bases at J; junction bases unmatched: 6. CDR1 and CDR2 from the germline V gene are LNHNV and YYDKDF (reference sequence). The rearrangement joins TRBV15 to TRBJ2-2, with TRBD1 identical over 8 bases. Sequences were obtained from peripheral blood. The clonotype was recovered from a man aged 65 to 79 who had recovered from COVID-19. The CDR3: CATSNLQGAGELFF. The CDR3 DNA follows: TGTGCCACCAGTAACCTACAGGGGGCCGGGGAGCTGTTTTTT.